The entry below gives a single T cell receptor (beta chain) sequence along with its context. The length of the CDR3 is 15 residues. J was trimmed by 7 bases and V by 5 bases; bases with no gene match: 7. Germline V CDR1 and CDR2: MNHEY, SMNVEV (reference sequence). The data were taken from a study of blood T cell repertoires in COVID-19. Turning to the study itself: The cDNA or gDNA used as material had been derived from T cells, B-cell-depleted T cells, or PBMCs.

Method: immunoSEQ multiplex PCR; TCRdb's copy keeps in-frame clones and lacks some. The data contain about 130,000 clones, over 65% of them seen just once; the ten biggest clones take up approximately 6%. Those who participated ranged in age from 18 to 89 years and resided in about two dozen US areas. Recovered Cohort 3 donors showed two negative PCRs, clearance, or symptom resolution. The rearrangement joins TRBV27 to TRBJ2-1; 11 nucleotides match TRBD2. The sample taken for sequencing was PBMCs or T cells enriched from blood (not recorded which). The clonotype originates from a woman in her fifties or sixties who had recovered from COVID-19. The CDR3 loop is CASSQTSGGMNEQFF. In DNA, the CDR3 is TGTGCCAGCAGTCAAACTAGCGGGGGTATGAATGAGCAGTTCTTC.